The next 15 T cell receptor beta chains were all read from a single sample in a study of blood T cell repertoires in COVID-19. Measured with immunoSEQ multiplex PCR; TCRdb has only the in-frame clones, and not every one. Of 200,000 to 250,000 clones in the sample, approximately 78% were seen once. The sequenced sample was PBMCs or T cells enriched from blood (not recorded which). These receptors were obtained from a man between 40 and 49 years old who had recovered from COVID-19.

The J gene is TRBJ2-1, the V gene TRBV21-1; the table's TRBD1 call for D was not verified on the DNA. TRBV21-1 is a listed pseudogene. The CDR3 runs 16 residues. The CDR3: CASSKVPGQSSGEQFF. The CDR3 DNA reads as TGTGCCAGCAGCAAAGTGCCGGGACAGTCGTCCGGTGAGCAGTTCTTC.

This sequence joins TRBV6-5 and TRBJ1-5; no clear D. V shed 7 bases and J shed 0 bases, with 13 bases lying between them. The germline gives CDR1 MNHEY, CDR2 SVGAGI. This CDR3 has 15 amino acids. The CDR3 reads CASKRSNGSNQPQHF. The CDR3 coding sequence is TGTGCCAGCAAACGTTCGAACGGTAGCAATCAGCCCCAGCATTTT.

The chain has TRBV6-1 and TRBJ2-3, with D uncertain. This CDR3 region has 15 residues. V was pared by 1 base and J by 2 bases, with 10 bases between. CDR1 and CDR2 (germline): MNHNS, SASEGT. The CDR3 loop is CASSEGVTDTDTQYF. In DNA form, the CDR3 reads TGTGCCAGCAGTGAAGGGGTAACAGACACAGATACGCAGTATTTT.

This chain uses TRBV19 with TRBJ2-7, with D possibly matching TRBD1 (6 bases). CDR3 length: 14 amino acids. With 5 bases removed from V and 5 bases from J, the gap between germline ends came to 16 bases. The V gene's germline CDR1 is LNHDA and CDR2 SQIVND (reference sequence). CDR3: CASSPRRTANEQYF. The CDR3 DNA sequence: TGTGCCAGTAGTCCCCGTCGGACAGCAAACGAGCAGTACTTC.

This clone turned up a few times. The CDR3 sequence: CASSKDRAGANVLTF. The CDR3 nucleotides are TGTGCCAGCAGCAAAGACAGGGCTGGGGCCAACGTCCTGACTTTC. This chain uses TRBV21-1 with TRBJ2-6; TRBD1, the table's D call, lacks a check against the DNA. TRBV21-1 is designated a pseudogene. The CDR3 spans 15 residues.

CDR3 DNA: TGTGCCAGTCGGGGCCCAGGACAGGGGGTCTACGAGCAGTACTTC. This sequence encodes CASRGPGQGVYEQYF. V and J are TRBV6-5 and TRBJ2-7; 10 bases align to TRBD1. The CDR3 has 15 residues. V lost 9 bases and J lost 3; bases outside the gene matches: 11. Germline V gene sequence: CDR1 MNHEY, CDR2 SVGAGI.

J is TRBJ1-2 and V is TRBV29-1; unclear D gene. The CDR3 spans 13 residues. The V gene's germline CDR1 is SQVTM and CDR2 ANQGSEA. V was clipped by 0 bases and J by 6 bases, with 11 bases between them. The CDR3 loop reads CSVEEVRADGYTF. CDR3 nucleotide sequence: TGCAGCGTTGAAGAGGTGAGGGCCGATGGCTACACCTTC.

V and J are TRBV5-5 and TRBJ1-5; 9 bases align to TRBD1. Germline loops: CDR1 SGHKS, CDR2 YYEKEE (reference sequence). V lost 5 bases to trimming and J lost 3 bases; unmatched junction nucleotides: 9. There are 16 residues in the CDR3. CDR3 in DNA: TGTGCCAGCAGTGGGGGCGGGACAGGGTACAATCAGCCCCAGCATTTT. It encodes CASSGGGTGYNQPQHF.

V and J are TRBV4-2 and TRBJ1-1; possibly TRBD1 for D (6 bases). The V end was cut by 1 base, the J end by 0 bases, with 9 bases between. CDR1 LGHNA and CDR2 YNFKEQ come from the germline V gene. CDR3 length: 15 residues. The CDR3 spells CASSQVDRMNTEAFF. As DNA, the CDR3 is TGTGCCAGCAGCCAAGTGGACAGAATGAACACTGAAGCTTTCTTT.

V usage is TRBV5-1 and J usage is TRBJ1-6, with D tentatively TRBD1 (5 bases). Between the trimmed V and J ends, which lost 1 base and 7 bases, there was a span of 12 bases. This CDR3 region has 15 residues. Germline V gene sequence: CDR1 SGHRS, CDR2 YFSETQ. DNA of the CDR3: TGCGCCAGCAGCTTGCAAGGGGCTAGAAATTCACCCCTCCACTTT. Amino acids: CASSLQGARNSPLHF. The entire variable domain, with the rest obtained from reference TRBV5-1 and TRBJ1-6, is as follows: KAGVTQTPRYLIKTRGQQVTLSCSPISGHRSVSWYQQTPGQGLQFLFEYFSETQRNKGNFPGRFSGRQFSNSRSEMNVSTLELGDSALYLCASSLQGARNSPLHFGNGTRLTVT.

The CDR3 loop is CASSFREGAEQFF. The CDR3, as DNA: TGTGCCAGCAGCTTCAGGGAGGGCGCTGAGCAGTTCTTC. The J gene is TRBJ2-1, the V gene TRBV7-2; 7 bases align to TRBD2. V shed 3 bases, J shed 9 bases, and the junction held 5 bases outside the gene matches. The CDR3 runs to 13 residues. Germline CDR1 and CDR2: SGHTA and FQGNSA. Looking up the rest from reference TRBV7-2 and TRBJ2-1 gives the full variable domain: GAGVSQSPSNKVTEKGKDVELRCDPISGHTALYWYRQSLGQGLEFLIYFQGNSAPDKSGLPSDRFSAERTGGSVSTLTIQRTQQEDSAVYLCASSFREGAEQFFGPGTRLTVL.

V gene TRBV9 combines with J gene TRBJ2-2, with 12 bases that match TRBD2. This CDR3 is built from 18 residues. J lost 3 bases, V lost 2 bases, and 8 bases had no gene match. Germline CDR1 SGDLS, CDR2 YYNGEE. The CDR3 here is CASSVSTSGRGYTGELFF. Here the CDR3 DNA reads TGTGCCAGCAGCGTTTCGACTAGCGGGAGAGGATACACCGGGGAGCTGTTTTTT.

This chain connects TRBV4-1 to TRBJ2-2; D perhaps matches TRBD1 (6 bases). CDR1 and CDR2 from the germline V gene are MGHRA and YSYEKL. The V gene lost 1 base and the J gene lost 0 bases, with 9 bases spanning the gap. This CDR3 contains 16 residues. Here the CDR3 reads CASSQGTGTNTGELFF. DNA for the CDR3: TGCGCCAGCAGCCAAGGTACAGGGACGAACACCGGGGAGCTGTTTTTT.

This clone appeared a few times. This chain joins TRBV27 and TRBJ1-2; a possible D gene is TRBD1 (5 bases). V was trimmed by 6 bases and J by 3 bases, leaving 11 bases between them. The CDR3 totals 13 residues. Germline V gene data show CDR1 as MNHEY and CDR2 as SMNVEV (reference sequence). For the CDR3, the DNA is TGTGCCAGCAGCTATCAGGGTTACTATGGCTACACCTTC. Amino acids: CASSYQGYYGYTF.

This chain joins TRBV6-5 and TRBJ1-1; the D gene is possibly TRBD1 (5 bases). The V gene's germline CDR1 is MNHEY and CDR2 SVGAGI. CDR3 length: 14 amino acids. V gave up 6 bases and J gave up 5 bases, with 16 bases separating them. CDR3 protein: CASRLGGGWTEAFF. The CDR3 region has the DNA TGTGCCAGCAGGCTGGGGGGAGGCTGGACTGAAGCTTTCTTT.